This is a list of T cell receptor beta chains from one sample in a study of blood T cells in healthy people across ages. A single record per CDR3 protein comes from TCRdb applying MiXCR to the 5' RACE reads. The sample holds roughly 800,000 distinct CDR3 sequences, 20% to 30% seen once. The data also belong to a second study, concerning T cells of mothers and their children.

The sample taken for sequencing was blood. The source is a boy between 10 and 17 years old in good health. The CDR3 runs from the conserved cysteine through the conserved F or W. D genes are given only for firm matches. Where a row states a size, it is once, few, many or the class of an expanded clone; other rows omit it.

V gene,D gene,J gene,clone size,CDR3 protein,CDR3 DNA
TRBV25-1,TRBD1,TRBJ2-7,few,CASRGDRGLGEQYF,TGTGCCTCCCGGGGAGACAGGGGCCTTGGAGAGCAGTACTTC
TRBV6-5,.,TRBJ1-2,few,CASGQQVYGYTF,TGTGCCAGCGGGCAACAGGTCTATGGCTACACCTTC
TRBV28,.,TRBJ1-2,.,CASSCPADRSLYGYTF,TGTGCCAGCAGTTGCCCAGCAGACAGGTCCCTCTATGGCTACACCTTC
TRBV7-9,.,TRBJ1-5,.,CASSFQSFRGNQPQHF,TGTGCCAGCAGCTTTCAGTCATTTCGGGGCAATCAGCCCCAGCATTTT
TRBV7-6,TRBD2,TRBJ2-3,.,CASSLAKRDWGDTQYF,TGTGCCAGCAGCTTAGCGAAGCGGGATTGGGGAGATACGCAGTATTTT
TRBV20-1,.,TRBJ2-7,few,CSTSWGYEQYF,TGCAGTACTAGTTGGGGGTACGAGCAGTACTTC
TRBV11-2,.,TRBJ2-3,.,CASRWELSTDTQYF,TGTGCCAGCAGGTGGGAGTTGAGCACAGATACGCAGTATTTT
TRBV20-1,.,TRBJ2-7,few,CSAPGEGYEQYF,TGCAGTGCCCCGGGAGAGGGCTACGAGCAGTACTTC
TRBV10-3,TRBD1,TRBJ2-1,few,CAISESGQSNYNEQFF,TGCGCCATCAGTGAGTCGGGACAGAGCAATTACAATGAGCAGTTCTTC
TRBV5-1,TRBD1,TRBJ2-5,.,CVSMPGGAETQYF,TGCGTCAGTATGCCAGGGGGCGCGGAGACCCAGTACTTC
TRBV7-9,.,TRBJ2-3,.,CASSSDGGAPYF,TGTGCCAGCAGCTCGGACGGGGGAGCCCCGTATTTT
TRBV5-1,.,TRBJ2-1,few,CASSLAGGYSYNEQFF,TGCGCCAGCAGCTTGGCGGGCGGGTATTCCTACAATGAGCAGTTCTTC
TRBV20-1,.,TRBJ2-7,.,CSARDQDRSSYEQYF,TGCAGTGCTAGAGATCAGGACCGTAGCTCCTACGAGCAGTACTTC
TRBV4-2,.,TRBJ2-1,few,CASSQDHQGADEQFF,TGTGCCAGCAGCCAAGATCACCAGGGTGCGGATGAGCAGTTCTTC
TRBV12-3/TRBV12-4,TRBD2,TRBJ2-3,once,CASKRGGKADTQYF,TGTGCCAGCAAGCGGGGGGGTAAAGCAGATACGCAGTATTTT
TRBV20-1,TRBD2,TRBJ2-7,.,CSARGRSGGLNSYEQYF,TGCAGTGCTAGAGGTCGTAGCGGGGGCCTGAACTCCTACGAGCAGTACTTC
TRBV5-1,.,TRBJ2-5,few,CASSYPEQETQYF,TGCGCCAGCAGCTATCCAGAACAAGAGACCCAGTACTTC
TRBV5-1,.,TRBJ2-3,.,CASSSAGSDTQYF,TGCGCCAGCAGCTCCGCAGGTTCGGATACGCAGTATTTT
TRBV7-2,.,TRBJ2-7,few,CASGLGSYEQYF,TGTGCCAGTGGCCTGGGAAGCTACGAGCAGTACTTC
TRBV2,TRBD1,TRBJ1-1,.,CASSERDRLNTEAFF,TGTGCCAGCAGTGAAAGGGACAGACTGAACACTGAAGCTTTCTTT
TRBV10-2,.,TRBJ2-3,.,CASRRSADTQYF,TGCGCCAGCAGAAGGTCCGCAGATACGCAGTATTTT
TRBV9,TRBD2,TRBJ2-3,few,CASSVDPSGDLTDTQYF,TGTGCCAGCAGCGTAGATCCTAGCGGGGATCTCACAGATACGCAGTATTTT
TRBV14,.,TRBJ2-7,few,CASSQVGTSNYEQYF,TGTGCCAGCAGCCAAGTAGGGACGAGCAACTACGAGCAGTACTTC
TRBV7-2,.,TRBJ2-1,few,CASSLSSTYNEQFF,TGTGCCAGCAGCTTATCGAGCACCTACAATGAGCAGTTCTTC
TRBV4-1,TRBD2,TRBJ2-5,once,CASSSLVVAGAGETQYF,TGCGCCAGCAGCTCCCTCGTAGTAGCGGGAGCGGGAGAGACCCAGTACTTC
TRBV20-1,.,TRBJ1-1,.,CSANDEAFF,TGCAGTGCTAACGATGAAGCTTTCTTT
TRBV10-3,.,TRBJ2-3,few,CAIRMSGLGTDTQYF,TGTGCCATCAGGATGAGCGGACTTGGCACAGATACGCAGTATTTT
TRBV7-9,TRBD1,TRBJ1-2,few,CASSLTQGVSYTF,TGTGCCAGCAGCTTAACACAGGGGGTTAGCTACACCTTC
TRBV29-1,.,TRBJ2-1,.,CSVRANNEQFF,TGCAGCGTCCGAGCGAACAATGAGCAGTTCTTC
TRBV20-1,.,TRBJ1-4,few,CSASGGVSNEKLFF,TGCAGTGCTAGCGGGGGGGTCTCTAATGAAAAACTGTTTTTT
TRBV20-1,.,TRBJ2-7,.,CSAPLRGVSTYEQYF,TGCAGTGCTCCTTTACGGGGTGTCAGTACCTACGAGCAGTACTTC
TRBV29-1,TRBD1,TRBJ1-2,many,CSVEGAGGGYTF,TGCAGCGTTGAAGGGGCAGGGGGTGGCTACACCTTC
TRBV29-1,.,TRBJ2-7,.,CSVQPQAPAQYF,TGCAGCGTCCAACCTCAGGCCCCTGCTCAGTACTTC
TRBV25-1,TRBD1,TRBJ1-2,few,CASEPAGQSIYGYTF,TGTGCCAGCGAACCCGCGGGACAGAGTATCTATGGCTACACCTTC
TRBV21-1,.,TRBJ2-4,.,CASSKGPTGRKNIQYF,TGTGCCAGCAGCAAAGGGCCGACAGGGCGGAAAAACATTCAGTACTTC
TRBV5-1,.,TRBJ2-7,few,CASSLEGSLTYEQYF,TGCGCCAGCAGCTTGGAAGGGAGCCTGACCTACGAGCAGTACTTC
TRBV6-2/TRBV6-3,.,TRBJ2-2,few,CASSYSADNTGELFF,TGTGCCAGCAGTTACTCGGCGGACAACACCGGGGAGCTGTTTTTT
TRBV19,.,TRBJ2-6,.,CASSIMESGANVLTF,TGTGCCAGTAGTATCATGGAGTCTGGGGCCAACGTCCTGACTTTC
TRBV9,.,TRBJ2-7,few,CASSVAGAGTYEQYF,TGTGCCAGCAGCGTAGCTGGAGCTGGGACTTACGAGCAGTACTTC
TRBV6-1,.,TRBJ2-7,few,CASRQGRPYEQYF,TGTGCCAGCAGACAGGGACGACCCTACGAGCAGTACTTC
TRBV4-3,.,TRBJ2-2,.,CASSQDLTSGELFF,TGCGCCAGCAGCCAAGATTTAACTTCCGGGGAGCTGTTTTTT
TRBV5-5,.,TRBJ2-3,few,CASSFMGNDQYRAF,TGTGCCAGCAGCTTCATGGGGAACGACCAGTACCGGGCGTTT
TRBV30,.,TRBJ2-5,few,CAWVGRGWWETQYF,TGTGCCTGGGTTGGCAGGGGTTGGTGGGAGACCCAGTACTTC
TRBV27,.,TRBJ2-5,few,CASSPDYGGGPQETQYF,TGTGCCAGCAGTCCAGACTATGGCGGGGGCCCCCAAGAGACCCAGTACTTC
TRBV10-3,.,TRBJ1-1,few,CAIGSATEAFF,TGCGCCATCGGTTCGGCCACTGAAGCTTTCTTT